This T cell receptor beta chain was retrieved from a study of post-analysis software for immune sequencing data. Broader study findings: Strong co-clustering by F measure was evident for samples that had been prepared in the same batch. Controls had lower frequencies than patients of five TRBV segments, which included TRBV5-6, TRBV5-1 and TRBV20-1. Comparison with controls showed significantly lower normalized Chao1 diversity in multiple sclerosis patients.

A word on this clonotype: Its antigen remains unidentified.

TCR beta cDNA libraries included unique molecular identifiers. TCRdb analysed the PCR reads with MiXCR anew, one entry per CDR3 protein. Of around 700,000 distinct CDR3 sequences listed, approximately 60% were seen once; the top ten hold around 10%. This CDR3 region has 12 residues. V lost 6 bases, J lost 4 bases, and 12 bases lay in between. Germline V gives CDR1 SQVTM, CDR2 ANQGSEA. V usage is TRBV29-1 and J usage is TRBJ1-1; the D gene is possibly TRBD1 (6 bases). This clonotype originated in a girl aged 2 to 10 with multiple sclerosis. Sequenced input: blood. The CDR3 sequence is CSVQQGSTEAFF. The CDR3 DNA follows: TGCAGCGTGCAACAGGGAAGCACTGAAGCTTTCTTT. Together with reference TRBV29-1 and TRBJ1-1, the CDR3 gives the full variable domain: SAVISQKPSRDICQRGTSLTIQCQVDSQVTMMFWYRQQPGQSLTLIATANQGSEATYESGFVIDKFPISRPNLTFSTLTVSNMSPEDSSIYLCSVQQGSTEAFFGQGTRLTVV.